This is a list of T cell receptor beta chains from one sample in a study of T cells after yellow fever vaccination. TCRdb fed the 5' RACE reads into MiXCR, producing one record per CDR3 protein. The table lists approximately 93,000 distinct CDR3 sequences, less than 6% of them singletons. Here the sequenced sample was CD8+ T cells sorted from PBMCs, taken 10 days after the yellow fever booster vaccination. Receptors were obtained from a man aged 18 to 29 who received the YFV17D yellow fever vaccine. The CDR3 runs from the conserved cysteine through the conserved F or W. A D gene is named only where the DNA matches it firmly. Clone size is not always given. Where it is, it says once, few, many or a class for expanded clones.

many	TRBD2	TRBJ2-3	TRBV29-1	CSAPARAGGADTQYF	TGCAGCGCGCCAGCCCGAGCGGGGGGTGCAGATACGCAGTATTTT
few	TRBD2	TRBJ2-1	TRBV12-3/TRBV12-4	CASSSSWTRCEQFF	TGTGCCAGCAGTTCCTCGTGGACTAGATGTGAGCAGTTCTTC
-	TRBD1	TRBJ1-1	TRBV4-2	CASSQVQGDPEAFF	TGTGCCAGCAGCCAAGTTCAGGGGGATCCTGAAGCTTTCTTT
-	TRBD2	TRBJ2-1	TRBV7-3	CASSLSLAGPSSSYNEQFF	TGTGCCAGCAGCTTGAGTCTAGCGGGTCCGTCGAGCTCCTACAATGAGCAGTTCTTC
few	-	TRBJ1-2	TRBV13	CASTGRAPYGYTF	TGTGCCAGCACCGGTCGGGCCCCCTATGGCTACACCTTC
-	TRBD1	TRBJ1-4	TRBV29-1	CSVGQGRGEKLFF	TGCAGCGTCGGACAGGGCCGAGGTGAAAAACTGTTTTTT
-	-	TRBJ2-7	TRBV10-1	CASSVGTEYEQYF	TGCGCCAGCAGTGTTGGGACGGAGTACGAGCAGTACTTC
-	-	TRBJ2-2	TRBV6-2/TRBV6-3	CASSSPLATTGGELFF	TGTGCCAGCAGCTCCCCCTTAGCTACTACCGGCGGGGAGCTGTTTTTT
few	-	TRBJ1-2	TRBV10-3	CAISELQAQGFYGYTF	TGTGCCATCAGTGAGTTGCAGGCGCAGGGGTTCTATGGCTACACCTTC
few	-	TRBJ2-6	TRBV4-1	CASSQDSFEANVLTF	TGCGCCAGCAGCCAAGATTCTTTTGAGGCCAACGTCCTGACTTTC
few	TRBD2	TRBJ2-1	TRBV7-9	CASSLRAGGPDEQFF	TGTGCCAGCAGCTTACGAGCGGGGGGGCCAGATGAGCAGTTCTTC
many	-	TRBJ1-4	TRBV25-1	CASSESTPWQEKLFF	TGTGCCAGCAGTGAATCGACGCCATGGCAGGAAAAACTGTTTTTT
few	-	TRBJ2-1	TRBV6-5	CASSPDSAYNEQFF	TGTGCCAGCAGCCCGGACTCGGCCTACAATGAGCAGTTCTTC
-	-	TRBJ2-3	TRBV7-8	CASSLGLSTDTQYF	TGTGCCAGCAGCTTGGGATTAAGCACAGATACGCAGTATTTT
-	TRBD1	TRBJ2-6	TRBV4-2	CASSQDSTAGGMASGANVLTF	TGTGCCAGCAGCCAAGATTCGACGGCAGGGGGAATGGCTTCTGGGGCCAACGTCCTGACTTTC
many	-	TRBJ2-5	TRBV5-1	CASSAKGGPETQYF	TGCGCCAGCAGCGCGAAGGGGGGGCCGGAGACCCAGTACTTC
many	TRBD2	TRBJ2-3	TRBV7-9	CASTILAGGSTDTQYF	TGTGCCAGCACCATCCTAGCGGGAGGTAGCACAGATACGCAGTATTTT
few	-	TRBJ2-5	TRBV11-2	CASSRKPQSVNF	TGTGCCAGCAGCCGTAAGCCTCAGAGTGTGAACTTC
few	-	TRBJ1-1	TRBV7-9	CASSLDVAEAFF	TGTGCCAGCAGCTTAGATGTGGCTGAAGCTTTCTTT
-	-	TRBJ1-2	TRBV29-1	CSVALTGGYTF	TGCAGCGTTGCATTGACCGGCGGCTACACCTTC
many	-	TRBJ2-1	TRBV7-9	CASSLDLRGPANEQFF	TGTGCCAGCAGCTTAGACTTGCGGGGGCCGGCCAATGAGCAGTTCTTC
few	TRBD2	TRBJ2-3	TRBV11-3	CASSLERTSGGGGTDTQYF	TGTGCCAGCAGCTTAGAACGGACTAGCGGGGGCGGCGGCACAGATACGCAGTATTTT
few	TRBD1	TRBJ1-4	TRBV27	CATPTGPNEKLFF	TGTGCCACCCCGACAGGGCCGAATGAAAAACTGTTTTTT
-	TRBD1	TRBJ2-3	TRBV5-5	CASSLIWAGGRTDTQYF	TGTGCCAGCAGCTTGATTTGGGCAGGGGGACGGACAGATACGCAGTATTTT
few	-	TRBJ2-1	TRBV5-5	CASSLVGLPYNEQFF	TGTGCCAGCAGCTTGGTCGGACTACCTTACAATGAGCAGTTCTTC
few	-	TRBJ2-2	TRBV7-6	CASSSYHGDGELFF	TGTGCCAGCAGCTCCTACCATGGGGACGGGGAGCTGTTTTTT
-	-	TRBJ2-2	TRBV7-3	CASSPSGPRNTGELFF	TGTGCCAGCAGCCCATCGGGGCCGCGGAACACCGGGGAGCTGTTTTTT
few	-	TRBJ1-1	TRBV20-1	CSAINTEAFF	TGCAGTGCCATTAACACTGAAGCTTTCTTT
few	-	TRBJ1-4	TRBV7-9	CASSSPVLEKKLFF	TGTGCCAGCAGCTCCCCGGTCCTAGAGAAAAAACTGTTTTTT
few	TRBD1	TRBJ1-1	TRBV6-2/TRBV6-3	CASTDRGSGTEAFF	TGTGCCAGCACGGACAGGGGGTCAGGCACTGAAGCTTTCTTT
few	-	TRBJ1-5	TRBV7-9	CASRRSGANQPQHF	TGTGCCAGCAGGCGGTCAGGGGCAAATCAGCCCCAGCATTTT
-	TRBD1	TRBJ2-1	TRBV11-2	CASSLGWTGINEQFF	TGTGCCAGCAGCTTAGGGTGGACAGGTATCAATGAGCAGTTCTTC
-	-	TRBJ1-4	TRBV5-1	CASSLSGSGATNEKLFF	TGCGCCAGCAGCTTGTCGGGCAGTGGTGCAACTAATGAAAAACTGTTTTTT
few	TRBD2	TRBJ2-1	TRBV29-1	CSVVASGGMNEQFF	TGCAGCGTTGTCGCTAGCGGGGGGATGAATGAGCAGTTCTTC
many	-	TRBJ1-5	TRBV5-5	CASSLYTSNQPQHF	TGTGCCAGCAGCTTGTACACATCTAATCAGCCCCAGCATTTT
-	TRBD2	TRBJ2-5	TRBV4-1	CASSRLTSPPETQYF	TGCGCCAGCAGCCGCCTGACTAGCCCCCCGGAGACCCAGTACTTC
-	-	TRBJ2-5	TRBV27	CASSLSTGTQETQYF	TGTGCCAGCAGTTTATCCACCGGGACCCAAGAGACCCAGTACTTC
-	TRBD2	TRBJ2-2	TRBV4-2	CASSSSPGLDGSGELFF	TGTGCCAGCAGCTCAAGTCCAGGACTAGATGGCTCCGGGGAGCTGTTTTTT
few	TRBD1	TRBJ2-7	TRBV7-9	CASNPMTGGYEQYF	TGTGCCAGCAACCCTATGACAGGGGGCTACGAGCAGTACTTC
many	-	TRBJ2-2	TRBV7-2	CASSSPDGGWYTGELFF	TGTGCCAGCAGCTCCCCAGATGGGGGCTGGTACACCGGGGAGCTGTTTTTT
many	-	TRBJ2-2	TRBV28	CASSLAGELFF	TGTGCCAGCAGTTTAGCCGGGGAGCTGTTTTTT
-	-	TRBJ1-2	TRBV6-2/TRBV6-3	CASDRGHLYGYTF	TGTGCCAGCGACCGTGGACACCTCTATGGCTACACCTTC
-	-	TRBJ1-1	TRBV15	CATSRVGQTNTEAFF	TGTGCCACCAGCAGAGTAGGACAGACGAACACTGAAGCTTTCTTT
-	TRBD1	TRBJ1-2	TRBV5-1	CASSSSTGTGVYGYTF	TGCGCCAGCAGCTCCTCAACCGGGACAGGGGTTTATGGCTACACCTTC
-	-	TRBJ1-2	TRBV5-1	CASSLAGRGGGYTF	TGCGCCAGCAGCTTGGCGGGCAGGGGCGGTGGCTACACCTTC
few	-	TRBJ2-1	TRBV4-3	CASSTSGLGPYNEQFF	TGCGCCAGCAGCACTTCAGGGTTGGGCCCCTACAATGAGCAGTTCTTC
many	-	TRBJ2-7	TRBV9	CASSSRDGLYEQYF	TGTGCCAGCAGCTCCCGGGACGGCCTATACGAGCAGTACTTC
many	-	TRBJ2-2	TRBV5-5	CASSLSPPWGRGNTGELFF	TGTGCCAGCAGCTTGTCGCCCCCTTGGGGCCGCGGGAACACCGGGGAGCTGTTTTTT
-	TRBD1	TRBJ2-2	TRBV11-2	CASSKWATGVDTGELFF	TGTGCCAGCAGCAAATGGGCTACAGGGGTTGACACCGGGGAGCTGTTTTTT
few	TRBD2	TRBJ2-3	TRBV6-5	CASSPPSGGGDTQYF	TGTGCCAGCAGCCCCCCTAGCGGGGGGGGAGATACGCAGTATTTT